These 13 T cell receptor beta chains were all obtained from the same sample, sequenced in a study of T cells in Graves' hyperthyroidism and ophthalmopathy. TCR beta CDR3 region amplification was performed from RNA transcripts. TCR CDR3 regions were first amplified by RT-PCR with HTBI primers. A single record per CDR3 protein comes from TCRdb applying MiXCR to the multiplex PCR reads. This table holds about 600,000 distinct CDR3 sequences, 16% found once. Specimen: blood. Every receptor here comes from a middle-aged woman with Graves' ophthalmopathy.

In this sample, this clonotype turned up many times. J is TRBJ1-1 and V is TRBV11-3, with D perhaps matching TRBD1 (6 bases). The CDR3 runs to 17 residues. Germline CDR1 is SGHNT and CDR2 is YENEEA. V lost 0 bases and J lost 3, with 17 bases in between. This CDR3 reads CASSLDPPGASYTEAFF. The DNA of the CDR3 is TGTGCCAGCAGCTTAGATCCGCCGGGGGCTTCATACACTGAAGCTTTCTTT.

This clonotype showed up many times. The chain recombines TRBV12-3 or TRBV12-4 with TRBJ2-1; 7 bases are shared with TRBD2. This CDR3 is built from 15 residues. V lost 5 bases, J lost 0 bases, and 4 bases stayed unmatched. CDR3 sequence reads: CASSPGTISYNEQFF. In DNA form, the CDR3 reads TGTGCCAGCAGTCCAGGGACTATCTCCTACAATGAGCAGTTCTTC.

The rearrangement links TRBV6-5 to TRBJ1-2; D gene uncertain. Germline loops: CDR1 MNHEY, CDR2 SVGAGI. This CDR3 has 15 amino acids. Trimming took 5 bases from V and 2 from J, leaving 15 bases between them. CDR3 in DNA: TGTGCCAGCAGTACTCCGGGAAGTCCAAACTATGGCTACACCTTC. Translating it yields CASSTPGSPNYGYTF.

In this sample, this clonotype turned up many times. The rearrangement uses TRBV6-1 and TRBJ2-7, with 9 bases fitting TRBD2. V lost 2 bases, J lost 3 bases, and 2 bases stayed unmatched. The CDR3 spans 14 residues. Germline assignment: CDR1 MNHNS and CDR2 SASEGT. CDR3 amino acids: CASSERLADYEQYF. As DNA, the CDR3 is TGTGCCAGCAGTGAAAGACTAGCGGACTACGAGCAGTACTTC.

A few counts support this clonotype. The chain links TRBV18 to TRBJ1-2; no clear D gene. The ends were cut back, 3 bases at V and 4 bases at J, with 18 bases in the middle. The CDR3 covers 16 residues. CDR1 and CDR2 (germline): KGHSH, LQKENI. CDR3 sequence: CASSPGRQGHGYGYTF. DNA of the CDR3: TGTGCCAGCTCACCTGGCAGGCAAGGGCACGGCTATGGCTACACCTTC.

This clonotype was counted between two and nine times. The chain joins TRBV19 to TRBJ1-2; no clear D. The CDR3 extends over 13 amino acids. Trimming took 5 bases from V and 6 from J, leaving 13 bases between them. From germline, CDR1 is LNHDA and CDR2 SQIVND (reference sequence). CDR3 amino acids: CASSQDWADGYTF. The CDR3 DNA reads TGTGCCAGTAGTCAGGACTGGGCGGATGGCTACACCTTC.

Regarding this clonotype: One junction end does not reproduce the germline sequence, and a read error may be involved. CDR3 coding DNA: TGCGCCAGCAGCCCCCGACAAAACCTCGTAACGTCTTATGGCTACACCTTC. Amino acid sequence: CASSPRQNLVTSYGYTF. This chain uses TRBV13 with TRBJ1-2; D not resolved. There are 17 residues in the CDR3. Germline V gene lookup returns CDR1 PRHDT and CDR2 FYEKMQ (reference sequence).

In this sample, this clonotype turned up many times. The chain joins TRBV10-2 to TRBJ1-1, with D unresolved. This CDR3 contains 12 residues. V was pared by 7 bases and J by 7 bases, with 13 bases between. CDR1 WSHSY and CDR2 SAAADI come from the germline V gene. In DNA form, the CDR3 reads TGCGCCAGCACCACAAGGTATGGTGAAGCTTTCTTT. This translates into CASTTRYGEAFF.

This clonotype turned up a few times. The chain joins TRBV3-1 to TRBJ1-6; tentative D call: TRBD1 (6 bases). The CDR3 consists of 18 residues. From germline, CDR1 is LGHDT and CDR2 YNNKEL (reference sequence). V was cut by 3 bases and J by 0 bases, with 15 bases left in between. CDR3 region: CASSHSDRRSSYNSPLHF. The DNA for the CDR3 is TGTGCCAGCAGCCATTCGGACAGACGGAGCTCCTATAATTCACCCCTCCACTTT.

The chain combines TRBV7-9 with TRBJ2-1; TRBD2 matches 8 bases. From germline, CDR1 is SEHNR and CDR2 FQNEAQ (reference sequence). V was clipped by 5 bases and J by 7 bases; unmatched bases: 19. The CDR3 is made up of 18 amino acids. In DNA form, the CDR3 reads TGTGCCAGCAGCCCTGGAGTAGCGGGGACTTATGAATGGAATGAGCAGTTCTTC. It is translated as CASSPGVAGTYEWNEQFF.

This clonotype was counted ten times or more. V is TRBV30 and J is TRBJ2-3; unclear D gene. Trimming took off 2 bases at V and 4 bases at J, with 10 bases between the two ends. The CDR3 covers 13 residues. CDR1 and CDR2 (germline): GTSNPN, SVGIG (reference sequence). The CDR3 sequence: CAWSPQVADTQYF. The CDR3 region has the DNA TGTGCCTGGAGTCCCCAGGTTGCAGATACGCAGTATTTT.

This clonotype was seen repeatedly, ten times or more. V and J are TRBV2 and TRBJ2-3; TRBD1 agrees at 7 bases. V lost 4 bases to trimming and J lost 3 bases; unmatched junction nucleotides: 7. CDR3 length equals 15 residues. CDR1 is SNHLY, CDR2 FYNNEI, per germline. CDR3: CASSGTSRGTDTQYF. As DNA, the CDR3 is TGTGCCAGCAGTGGGACTTCCAGGGGGACAGATACGCAGTATTTT.

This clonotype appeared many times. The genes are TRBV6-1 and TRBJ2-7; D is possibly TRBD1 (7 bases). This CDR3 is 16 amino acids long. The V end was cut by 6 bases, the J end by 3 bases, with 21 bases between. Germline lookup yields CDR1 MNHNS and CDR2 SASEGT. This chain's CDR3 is CASSIAAGQYFYEQYF. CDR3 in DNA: TGTGCCAGCAGCATCGCGGCGGGACAGTACTTCTACGAGCAGTACTTC.